The 15 T cell receptor beta chains in this list originate from one sample, sequenced in a study of shared clonotypes between healthy human individuals. The assay was immunoSEQ multiplex PCR, and TCRdb's table has in-frame clones only and misses some. The repertoire includes approximately 1.1 million clones, around 78% of them detected once, and under 0.65% sits in the top ten. The sequenced sample consisted of memory CD4+ T cells from PBMCs. Subset in this sample: CD45RA-negative fraction. All receptors come from a man between 18 and 29 years old in good health. Some clones in this sample may be carry-over from other donors' samples.

V is TRBV6-6 and J is TRBJ2-7, with D perhaps TRBD2 (5 bases). Germline-derived CDR1 and CDR2 are MNHNY and SVGAGI (reference sequence). This CDR3 has 15 residues. Trimming left V 6 bases short and J 4 bases short, with 19 bases between. The CDR3 reads CASRREGSRGYEQYF. CDR3 DNA sequence: TGTGCCAGCAGGAGGGAAGGGTCCCGGGGATACGAGCAGTACTTC.

This chain links TRBV15 with TRBJ2-7; D gene uncertain. Germline CDR1 reads LNHNV; CDR2 reads YYDKDF (reference sequence). The germline V and J ends were trimmed by 0 bases and 5 bases, with 14 bases remaining between them. The CDR3 runs 15 residues. CDR3 sequence: CATSRDGGTTNEQYF. CDR3 DNA: TGTGCCACCAGCAGAGATGGTGGCACCACGAACGAGCAGTACTTC.

About this clone: One end of the junction is discordant with germline, which a read error may explain. The chain combines TRBV6-4 with TRBJ2-7; 11 positions match TRBD2. Germline assignment: CDR1 MRHNA and CDR2 SNTAGT. The CDR3 runs 10 residues. The CDR3 protein is CASSATSGDF. The CDR3, as DNA: TGTGCCAGCAGTGCGACTAGCGGGGACTTC.

V is TRBV9 and J is TRBJ2-2; TRBD2 agrees at 8 bases. This CDR3 contains 15 residues. Germline V gene data show CDR1 as SGDLS and CDR2 as YYNGEE. The V and J ends lost 5 bases and 0 bases, in that order; junction bases with no gene match: 3. CDR3 coding DNA: TGTGCCAGCAGTATTAGCGGGACGAACACCGGGGAGCTGTTTTTT. This translates into CASSISGTNTGELFF.

This clone was detected only once. The chain has TRBV7-9 and TRBJ1-4, with D possibly matching TRBD1 (5 bases). V lost 4 bases and J lost 7, with 13 bases in between. CDR1 and CDR2 from the germline V gene are SEHNR and FQNEAQ (reference sequence). CDR3 length: 14 amino acids. The CDR3 DNA sequence: TGTGCCAGCAGCTCCAGGGTGATAGGTGAAAAACTGTTTTTT. Translating it yields CASSSRVIGEKLFF.

The V gene is TRBV6-1, the J gene TRBJ2-7, with no clear D. CDR1 MNHNS and CDR2 SASEGT come from the germline V gene. The V and J ends lost 1 base and 2 bases respectively, with 6 bases between them. The CDR3 runs 13 residues. The DNA for the CDR3 is TGTGCCAGCAGTGAAGGCGTTGCCTACGAGCAGTACTTC. Translation: CASSEGVAYEQYF.

This clone has at least ten counts. CDR3 protein: CASSYRSGGLQETQYF. The CDR3 DNA reads TGTGCCAGCAGTTACCGATCAGGGGGACTCCAAGAGACCCAGTACTTC. The chain employs TRBV6-6 and TRBJ2-5, with D possibly TRBD1 on 7 matching bases. Trimming left V 2 bases short and J 1 base short, with 14 bases between. Germline CDR1 and CDR2: MNHNY and SVGAGI (reference sequence). The length of the CDR3 is 16 residues.

This chain uses TRBV6-1 with TRBJ2-7; D is unresolved. Trimming cost V 6 bases and J 4 bases, with 16 bases left between them. Germline CDR1 reads MNHNS; CDR2 reads SASEGT. The CDR3 has 14 residues. CDR3 sequence: CASRPDALSYEQYF. DNA of the CDR3: TGTGCCAGCAGACCGGACGCGCTTTCGTACGAGCAGTACTTC.

Details on this clone: The sample contains more than one DNA sequence encoding this CDR3. The V call is TRBV5-1, the J call TRBJ1-3; D remains unclear. Germline V gene sequence: CDR1 SGHRS, CDR2 YFSETQ. V lost 0 bases and J 0 bases, leaving 4 bases between the germline ends. This CDR3 is 14 amino acids long. The CDR3 region is CASSLGHSGNTIYF. CDR3 DNA sequence: TGCGCCAGCAGCTTGGGACACTCTGGAAACACCATATATTTT.

The chain links TRBV6-6 to TRBJ1-3; D is unclear. Looked up from germline, CDR1 is MNHNY and CDR2 is SVGAGI (reference sequence). Trimming shortened V by 5 bases and J by 4 bases, and 6 bases separated the two germline ends. The CDR3 is 12 residues long. The chain's CDR3 is CASSRPGNTIYF. The CDR3 bases are TGTGCCAGCAGTCGACCGGGAAACACCATATATTTT.

The chain combines TRBV9 with TRBJ2-2; maybe TRBD1 (5 bases). The length of the CDR3 is 14 residues. V dropped 4 bases and J dropped 1 base, with 8 bases sitting between them. In germline, CDR1 is SGDLS, CDR2 YYNGEE. CDR3 protein: CASSRQQNTGELFF. DNA of the CDR3: TGTGCCAGCAGCCGACAGCAGAACACCGGGGAGCTGTTTTTT.

This clone came up once. The chain joins TRBV7-7 to TRBJ2-7; D could derive from TRBD1 or TRBD2 (6 bases each). The germline V gene encodes CDR1 SSHAT and CDR2 FNYEAQ (reference sequence). Trimming took off 5 bases at V and 4 bases at J, with 15 bases between the two ends. The CDR3 extends over 14 amino acids. CDR3 DNA: TGTGCCAGCAGCCCCTTCGCGGGACATTACGAGCAGTACTTC. Translated, it gives CASSPFAGHYEQYF.

J is TRBJ2-2 and V is TRBV7-2; the D is unclear. The CDR3 has 16 residues. V shed 4 bases and J shed 5 bases, with 17 bases lying between them. Germline CDR1 SGHTA, CDR2 FQGNSA. The DNA for the CDR3 is TGTGCCAGCAGCTGGGCCGGGTCAAGAACGACCGGGGAGCTGTTTTTT. Encoded protein: CASSWAGSRTTGELFF.

The chain is built from TRBV19 and TRBJ2-2; the match to TRBD2 covers 9 bases. V dropped 3 bases and J dropped 3; count of bases not matched to a gene: 14. The CDR3 has 19 residues. CDR1 and CDR2 from the germline V gene are LNHDA and SQIVND (reference sequence). The CDR3 DNA follows: TGTGCCAGTAGTATTCGTGGCGGGAGGGCCATTAGGGACACCGGGGAGCTGTTTTTT. Translating it yields CASSIRGGRAIRDTGELFF.

This chain uses TRBV7-2 with TRBJ2-3; 7 bases line up with TRBD2. The junction had 3 bases not matched to a gene; V was cut back by 1 base and J by 2 bases. Germline CDR1 is SGHTA and CDR2 is FQGNSA. CDR3 length: 15 amino acids. CDR3 amino acids: CASSLEAGLTDTQYF. The CDR3 DNA is TGTGCCAGCAGCTTAGAAGCGGGGCTCACAGATACGCAGTATTTT.